One and the same sample provided the 20 T cell receptor beta chains below, sequenced in a study of cytomegalovirus exposure and HLA in healthy donors. Amplification used 60 Vbeta primers and 13 Jbeta primers. Only in-frame clones appear in the TCRdb table, and some are missing; sequencing was by immunoSEQ multiplex PCR. The repertoire includes about 190,000 clones, approximately 84% of them detected once, and over 3.5% sits in the top ten. Sequences were obtained from PBMCs. The receptors stem from a man aged 50 to 59 in good health and CMV-seronegative.

The genes are TRBV7-9 and TRBJ2-7; maybe TRBD1 (6 bases). Looked up from germline, CDR1 is SEHNR and CDR2 is FQNEAQ (reference sequence). The V and J ends lost 2 bases and 7 bases respectively, with 18 bases between them. The CDR3 sequence is 15 residues long. CDR3 sequence: CASSLLPTGPEEQYF. CDR3 sequence (DNA): TGTGCCAGCAGCTTACTGCCGACAGGTCCGGAAGAGCAGTACTTC.

CDR3 sequence reads: CASGITGASGNSPLHF. The CDR3 bases are TGTGCTAGTGGTATAACAGGGGCCTCTGGTAATTCACCCCTCCACTTT. V gene TRBV12-5 combines with J gene TRBJ1-6; TRBD1 agrees at 7 bases. Germline-derived CDR1 and CDR2 are LGHNT and FRNRAP. CDR3 length equals 16 residues. V lost 5 bases, J lost 6 bases, and 10 bases stayed unmatched.

The genes are TRBV6-5 and TRBJ1-6; TRBD1 aligns across 7 bases. CDR1 and CDR2 (germline): MNHEY, SVGAGI. V shed 2 bases, J shed 10 bases, and the junction held 5 bases outside the gene matches. The CDR3 spans 14 residues. CDR3 sequence (DNA): TGTGCCAGCAGTTACAGGGAAGGGGGCTCACCCCTCCACTTT. It is translated as CASSYREGGSPLHF.

The chain recombines TRBV5-1 with TRBJ1-2; D is perhaps TRBD1 (6 bases). Trimming removed 4 bases at V and 8 bases at J, with 21 bases between. Germline CDR1 reads SGHRS; CDR2 reads YFSETQ. This CDR3 has 15 amino acids. The CDR3 DNA reads as TGCGCCAGCAGCGTCATAGGGGGACAAGGTCCAGGCTACACCTTC. As protein: CASSVIGGQGPGYTF.

This clone was seen more than once but under ten times. The J gene is TRBJ2-7, the V gene TRBV7-2, with a tentative D call TRBD2 (5 bases). The CDR3 extends over 18 amino acids. Trimming stripped 5 bases from V and 0 bases from J, with 23 bases between. Germline V CDR1 and CDR2: SGHTA, FQGNSA. In nucleotides, the CDR3 is TGTGCCAGCAGCATACTCCACAAGGGCTGGACTTTCTCCTACGAGCAGTACTTC. Translated, it gives CASSILHKGWTFSYEQYF.

This chain joins TRBV2 and TRBJ1-4; D remains unclear. CDR1 is SNHLY and CDR2 is FYNNEI in the germline V gene. The CDR3 loop spans 13 amino acids. Trimming pared 1 base from V and 7 bases from J, leaving 7 bases between. CDR3 region: CASSEGLAEKLFF. Here the CDR3 DNA reads TGTGCCAGCAGTGAAGGGTTGGCTGAAAAACTGTTTTTT.

The chain employs TRBV6-1 and TRBJ1-1; TRBD1 matches 7 bases. The CDR3 sequence is 14 residues long. Germline V gives CDR1 MNHNS, CDR2 SASEGT. Trimming removed 6 bases from V and 1 base from J; junction bases left unmatched: 5. The CDR3 reads CASRHRQGNTEAFF. CDR3 DNA: TGTGCCAGCAGACACCGACAGGGGAACACTGAAGCTTTCTTT.

The rearrangement uses TRBV9 and TRBJ1-3; 9 bases agree with TRBD1. The CDR3 spans 16 residues. CDR1 is SGDLS and CDR2 is YYNGEE in the germline V gene. The junction had 10 bases not matched to a gene; V was cut back by 5 bases and J by 4 bases. This CDR3 is CASSTQDRGSGNTIYF. CDR3 bases: TGTGCCAGCAGTACCCAGGACAGGGGTTCGGGAAACACCATATATTTT.

This clone was counted only a few times. The chain combines TRBV7-9 with TRBJ2-1; 8 bases align to TRBD2. Trimming removed 5 bases from V and 2 bases from J; junction bases left unmatched: 2. Germline values: CDR1 SEHNR, CDR2 FQNEAQ (reference sequence). The CDR3 consists of 14 residues. The CDR3 nucleotides read TGTGCCAGCAGCGGCGGGGGGACCTACAATGAGCAGTTCTTC. Its translation is CASSGGGTYNEQFF.

This clone was recorded once. J is TRBJ2-6 and V is TRBV5-1, with D possibly matching TRBD1 (6 bases). CDR3 size: 15 residues. In germline, CDR1 is SGHRS, CDR2 YFSETQ. V lost 3 bases, J lost 3 bases, and 10 bases lay in between. The CDR3 DNA reads TGCGCCAGCAGCTCAACAGGGTTTGGGGCCAACGTCCTGACTTTC. This sequence encodes CASSSTGFGANVLTF.

The chain recombines TRBV6-1 with TRBJ1-2; tentative D call: TRBD1 (6 bases). The CDR3 is 15 amino acids. Trimming stripped 5 bases from V and 3 bases from J, with 16 bases between. CDR1 is MNHNS, CDR2 SASEGT, per germline. CDR3: CASSPRTDLHYGYTF. CDR3 DNA sequence: TGTGCCAGCAGTCCCCGGACAGATTTACACTATGGCTACACCTTC.

The chain is built from TRBV5-1 and TRBJ1-6, with 7 bases lining up with TRBD1. V gave up 5 bases and J gave up 7 bases; unmatched junction bases: 3. This CDR3 is built from 13 residues. CDR1 SGHRS and CDR2 YFSETQ come from the germline V gene. The CDR3 is CASSDRENSPLHF. As DNA, the CDR3 is TGCGCCAGCAGTGACAGGGAGAATTCACCCCTCCACTTT.

In its sample, this clone was seen a few times. The CDR3 nucleotides are TGTGCCAGCCGACAGGGGGGAGGAAACACCATATATTTT. Translated, it gives CASRQGGGNTIYF. The chain couples TRBV27 to TRBJ1-3; 9 bases match TRBD1. There are 13 residues in the CDR3. Trimming at V came to 8 bases and at J to 4 bases, leaving 3 bases not matched to a gene. Per germline, CDR1 MNHEY and CDR2 SMNVEV (reference sequence).

The CDR3 DNA reads as TGTGCCAGCAGCCCCGGCGGGATCTCCTACGAGCAGTACTTC. Translation gives CASSPGGISYEQYF. This sequence joins TRBV7-9 and TRBJ2-7; D is perhaps TRBD2 (6 bases). Germline CDR1 and CDR2: SEHNR and FQNEAQ (reference sequence). Trimming removed 5 bases from V and 0 bases from J, with 11 bases in between. The CDR3 loop spans 14 amino acids.

The chain joins TRBV19 to TRBJ1-2; no firm D call. CDR3 length: 14 residues. Deletions cut 3 bases from V and 4 bases from J, with 12 bases between. From germline, CDR1 is LNHDA and CDR2 SQIVND (reference sequence). The chain's CDR3 is CASSMNSIPYGYTF. The CDR3 DNA follows: TGTGCCAGTAGTATGAACAGCATTCCCTATGGCTACACCTTC.

The chain carries TRBV5-5 and TRBJ1-2, with no clear D. Between the trimmed V and J ends, which lost 4 bases and 0 bases, there was a span of 7 bases. The CDR3 spans 13 residues. Germline V gene sequence: CDR1 SGHKS, CDR2 YYEKEE (reference sequence). As DNA, the CDR3 is TGTGCCAGCAGCCAACAGACTAACTATGGCTACACCTTC. Amino acids: CASSQQTNYGYTF.

The chain is built from TRBV4-3 and TRBJ2-5; D is uncertain. The J call may be in error: the DNA end matches TRBJ2-7 better. This CDR3 region has 14 residues. Germline values: CDR1 LGHNA, CDR2 YSLEER. The CDR3 loop is CASSQDSASYEQYF. The CDR3 DNA sequence: TGCGCCAGCAGCCAAGATTCCGCCTCCTACGAGCAGTACTTC.

This chain joins TRBV2 and TRBJ1-1; 7 bases match TRBD1. The germline V gene encodes CDR1 SNHLY and CDR2 FYNNEI. After removal of 4 bases from V and 4 bases from J, the junction contained 9 bases not matched to a gene. This CDR3 is 15 amino acids long. The CDR3 loop is CASSATGERGTEAFF. The CDR3 DNA sequence: TGTGCCAGCAGTGCAACAGGGGAGAGGGGCACTGAAGCTTTCTTT.

The J gene is TRBJ1-3, the V gene TRBV5-6; D gene ambiguous. Trimming left V 4 bases short and J 0 bases short, with 5 bases between. The CDR3 loop spans 13 amino acids. Germline CDR1 is SGHDT and CDR2 is YYEEEE. CDR3 nucleotide sequence: TGTGCCAGCAGCAGACTCTCTGGAAACACCATATATTTT. Translation gives CASSRLSGNTIYF.

The chain has TRBV19 and TRBJ1-2, with 7 bases that match TRBD1. V lost 5 bases, J lost 4 bases, and 4 bases stayed unmatched. From germline, CDR1 is LNHDA and CDR2 SQIVND (reference sequence). This CDR3 contains 13 residues. The CDR3 protein is CASSPRDSYGYTF. CDR3 nucleotide sequence: TGTGCCAGTAGTCCCCGGGACAGCTATGGCTACACCTTC.